The 24 T cell receptor beta chains below come from one sample, sequenced in a study of blood T cell repertoires in COVID-19. Here immunoSEQ multiplex PCR was the method, and the copy in TCRdb shows in-frame clones only, minus some. The data show 150,000 to 200,000 clones, with roughly 90% seen just once and 6.5% to 8.5% held by the top ten. The sequencing input was PBMCs or T cells enriched from blood (not recorded which). The receptors here all came from a woman between 50 and 59 years old who had recovered from COVID-19.

This chain links TRBV7-6 with TRBJ1-4; 9 bases match TRBD1. CDR3 length equals 15 residues. J was trimmed by 8 bases and V by 5 bases; bases with no gene match: 9. CDR1 and CDR2 (germline): SGHVS, FNYEAQ. CDR3 in amino acids: CASSRPTGGPEKLFF. CDR3 bases: TGTGCCAGCAGCCGACCTACAGGGGGCCCCGAAAAACTGTTTTTT.

Only one count was recorded for this clone. This sequence joins TRBV19 and TRBJ2-3; D possibly corresponds to TRBD2 (6 bases). The CDR3 has 14 residues. In germline, CDR1 is LNHDA, CDR2 SQIVND (reference sequence). Trimming shortened V by 6 bases and J by 1 base, and 11 bases separated the two germline ends. CDR3 sequence: CASRGREGTDTQYF. The CDR3 coding sequence is TGTGCCAGTAGGGGCAGGGAGGGCACAGATACGCAGTATTTT. Full variable domain (missing parts from reference TRBV19 and TRBJ2-3): DGGITQSPKYLFRKEGQNVTLSCEQNLNHDAMYWYRQDPGQGLRLIYYSQIVNDFQKGDIAEGYSVSREKKESFPLTVTSAQKNPTAFYLCASRGREGTDTQYFGPGTRLTVL.

The CDR3 reads CASSFGLAGEDTQYF. CDR3 in DNA: TGCGCCAGCAGCTTCGGACTAGCGGGGGAAGATACGCAGTATTTT. The V gene is TRBV5-1, the J gene TRBJ2-3, with 13 bases aligning to TRBD2. The V gene's germline CDR1 is SGHRS and CDR2 YFSETQ. V shed 2 bases, J shed 5 bases, and the junction held 2 bases outside the gene matches. This CDR3 region has 15 residues.

This chain connects TRBV4-3 to TRBJ1-4; maybe TRBD1 (5 bases). The CDR3 sequence is 18 residues long. V was trimmed by 0 bases and J by 2 bases, leaving 16 bases between them. Germline CDR1 is LGHNA and CDR2 is YSLEER. The CDR3 here is CASSQEVGPLFTNEKLFF. The CDR3 DNA reads as TGCGCCAGCAGCCAAGAGGTGGGGCCCCTTTTTACTAATGAAAAACTGTTTTTT.

The CDR3 DNA is TGTGCCAGCAGCGCTATATTAGTCCGGGAGACCCAGTACTTC. It yields the protein CASSAILVRETQYF. V and J are TRBV5-5 and TRBJ2-5, with no clear D. This CDR3 contains 14 residues. V was clipped by 4 bases and J by 5 bases, with 15 bases between them. CDR1 is SGHKS, CDR2 YYEKEE, per germline (reference sequence).

This chain connects TRBV6-5 to TRBJ2-1; TRBD1 aligns across 11 bases. Germline V gene sequence: CDR1 MNHEY, CDR2 SVGAGI. CDR3 size: 15 residues. The ends lost 7 bases at V and 6 bases at J; junction bases unmatched: 8. CDR3 bases: TGTGCCAGCAATAACGCAGGGACAGGGGGCAATGAGCAGTTCTTC. Translating it yields CASNNAGTGGNEQFF.

This chain uses TRBV21-1 with TRBJ1-1. TRBV21-1 is flagged as a pseudogene. This CDR3 is built from 18 residues. CDR3 coding DNA: TGTGCCAGCAGCAACCCTATGATGTGGGGGAAGGGACTCACTGAAGCTTTCTTT. The encoded protein is CASSNPMMWGKGLTEAFF.

This sequence joins TRBV18 and TRBJ1-6; 9 bases agree with TRBD1. Germline CDR1 is KGHSH and CDR2 is LQKENI. J gave up 10 bases and V 6 bases, and 7 bases lay outside the gene matches. CDR3 length: 14 residues. CDR3 nucleotides: TGTGCCAGCTCGGGGACAGGGTTCGAATCACCCCTCCACTTT. Protein product: CASSGTGFESPLHF.

On this clone itself: Other nucleotide sequences from this sample produce the same CDR3. V is TRBV28 and J is TRBJ1-2; tentatively, D is TRBD1 (6 bases). CDR3 length: 14 amino acids. V dropped 5 bases and J dropped 2 bases, with 12 bases sitting between them. Germline CDR1 reads MDHEN; CDR2 reads SYDVKM. The CDR3 is CASSPYTGNYGYTF. Here the CDR3 DNA reads TGTGCCAGCAGTCCATACACAGGGAACTATGGCTACACCTTC.

The rearrangement uses TRBV7-2 and TRBJ1-1; tentatively, D is TRBD1 (6 bases). CDR1 is SGHTA, CDR2 FQGNSA, per germline. With 5 bases removed from V and 2 bases from J, the gap between germline ends came to 15 bases. The CDR3 extends over 15 amino acids. The DNA of the CDR3 is TGTGCCAGCAGCCCCCAGGGGAGCCCTAACACTGAAGCTTTCTTT. Translated, it gives CASSPQGSPNTEAFF.

This clone was counted between two and nine times. This CDR3 reads CATSRDRRGRGGTEAFF. The CDR3 DNA sequence: TGTGCCACCAGCAGAGATCGCAGGGGGCGAGGAGGGACTGAAGCTTTCTTT. The chain is built from TRBV15 and TRBJ1-1, with TRBD1 matching 8 bases. Trimming at V came to 0 bases and at J to 5 bases, leaving 11 bases not matched to a gene. Per germline, CDR1 LNHNV and CDR2 YYDKDF (reference sequence). The CDR3 extends over 17 amino acids. Full variable domain (rest looked up from reference TRBV15 and TRBJ1-1): DAMVIQNPRYQVTQFGKPVTLSCSQTLNHNVMYWYQQKSSQAPKLLFHYYDKDFNNEADTPDNFQSRRPNTSFCFLDIRSPGLGDTAMYLCATSRDRRGRGGTEAFFGQGTRLTVV.

The chain joins TRBV9 to TRBJ1-1, with 7 bases matching TRBD1. Unmatched junction bases numbered 4, after V lost 0 bases and J lost 2 bases. CDR1 and CDR2 from the germline V gene are SGDLS and YYNGEE. CDR3 length equals 15 residues. The CDR3 spells CASSVGQGGNTEAFF. In nucleotides, the CDR3 is TGTGCCAGCAGCGTAGGACAGGGTGGAAACACTGAAGCTTTCTTT.

The chain carries TRBV27 and TRBJ1-1; 9 bases are shared with TRBD1. The V segment lost 6 bases and the J segment 1 base; nucleotides outside the gene matches: 3. The CDR3 contains 14 residues. Germline CDR1 and CDR2: MNHEY and SMNVEV (reference sequence). CDR3 protein: CASSEQGANTEAFF. The CDR3 DNA follows: TGTGCCAGCAGCGAACAGGGGGCGAACACTGAAGCTTTCTTT.

The V call is TRBV5-1, the J call TRBJ1-1; 9 bases are a match to TRBD1. Looked up from germline, CDR1 is SGHRS and CDR2 is YFSETQ. The CDR3 extends over 15 amino acids. Losses at the gene ends were 2 bases for V and 6 bases for J; bases not matched to a gene: 8. CDR3 nucleotides: TGCGCCAGCAGCTTACCCGGACAGGGGCTCGCTGAAGCTTTCTTT. Translating it yields CASSLPGQGLAEAFF.

The chain has TRBV10-3 and TRBJ2-7, with 7 bases identical to TRBD2. The ends lost 10 bases at V and 3 bases at J; junction bases unmatched: 24. Germline CDR1 and CDR2: ENHRY and SYGVKD. The CDR3 loop spans 18 amino acids. The CDR3 spells CATQALSSGSITNYEQYF. The CDR3 DNA reads as TGTGCCACCCAGGCGTTGAGTAGCGGGTCCATAACGAACTACGAGCAGTACTTC.

The CDR3 DNA reads TGTGCCACCTCTCCCGATGCCGGGTCGAACACCGGGGAGCTGTTTTTT. It yields the protein CATSPDAGSNTGELFF. This chain links TRBV24-1 with TRBJ2-2; D call uncertain. V was trimmed by 9 bases and J by 0 bases, leaving 16 bases between them. The CDR3 totals 16 residues. CDR1 KGHDR and CDR2 SFDVKD come from the germline V gene.

V is TRBV6-4 and J is TRBJ2-3; D not resolved. This CDR3 has 13 amino acids. The germline V gene has CDR1 MRHNA and CDR2 SNTAGT. V dropped 2 bases and J dropped 4 bases, with 7 bases sitting between them. This chain's CDR3 is CASSDQSADTQYF. The DNA for the CDR3 is TGTGCCAGCAGTGACCAGAGCGCAGATACGCAGTATTTT.

The V call is TRBV27, the J call TRBJ2-7; TRBD1 matches at 7 bases. CDR1 and CDR2 (germline): MNHEY, SMNVEV (reference sequence). V lost 9 bases to trimming and J lost 2 bases; unmatched junction nucleotides: 1. The CDR3 spans 11 residues. Here the CDR3 DNA reads TGTGCCAGTGGACAGGCCTACGAGCAGTACTTC. Its protein is CASGQAYEQYF.

The gene calls are TRBV19 and TRBJ2-6; TRBD2 matches 8 bases. Looked up from germline, CDR1 is LNHDA and CDR2 is SQIVND (reference sequence). V dropped 7 bases and J dropped 2; count of bases not matched to a gene: 4. The CDR3 runs 15 residues. The CDR3 DNA follows: TGTGCCAGTATTAGAGCGGGGGCTGGGGCCAACGTCCTGACTTTC. This codes for CASIRAGAGANVLTF.

The V and J genes are TRBV7-9 and TRBJ2-7, with D perhaps TRBD1 (5 bases). Trimming took 6 bases from V and 0 from J, leaving 12 bases between them. The CDR3 is 14 residues long. CDR1 is SEHNR and CDR2 is FQNEAQ in the germline V gene (reference sequence). CDR3 in DNA: TGTGCCAGCAGTGAAACAGGTAGCTCCTACGAGCAGTACTTC. Translation gives CASSETGSSYEQYF. Based on the CDR3 plus reference TRBV7-9 and TRBJ2-7, the full variable domain is DTGVSQNPRHKITKRGQNVTFRCDPISEHNRLYWYRQTLGQGPEFLTYFQNEAQLEKSRLLSDRFSAERPKGSFSTLEIQRTEQGDSAMYLCASSETGSSYEQYFGPGTRLTVT.

This sequence joins TRBV3-1 (or the pseudogene TRBV3-2) and TRBJ2-5; D perhaps matches TRBD1 (6 bases). Germline V gene sequence: CDR1 LGHDT, CDR2 YNNKEL (reference sequence). The CDR3 extends over 14 amino acids. Trimming pared 3 bases from V and 1 base from J, leaving 9 bases between. CDR3 sequence: CASSQNRVQETQYF. The CDR3 bases are TGTGCCAGCAGCCAGAACAGGGTCCAAGAGACCCAGTACTTC.

The chain carries TRBV7-9 and TRBJ1-3; D not resolved. The CDR3 has 16 amino acids. Germline CDR1 is SEHNR and CDR2 is FQNEAQ (reference sequence). V was trimmed by 6 bases and J by 0 bases, leaving 15 bases between them. The CDR3 sequence: CASRSPGGSSGNTIYF. CDR3 bases: TGTGCCAGCAGGTCCCCTGGCGGGAGCTCTGGAAACACCATATATTTT.

V is TRBV7-2 and J is TRBJ2-5; D gene ambiguous. The V gene lost 0 bases and the J gene lost 1 base, with 6 bases spanning the gap. The germline V gene has CDR1 SGHTA and CDR2 FQGNSA. This CDR3 is 14 amino acids long. The CDR3 DNA reads as TGTGCCAGCAGCTTAGCACTACTCCAAGAGACCCAGTACTTC. Protein product: CASSLALLQETQYF.

CDR3 DNA sequence: TGCGCCAGCAGCCCACGTGAGGGGGCGCTTAATGAAAAACTGTTTTTT. It translates to CASSPREGALNEKLFF. The chain couples TRBV5-1 to TRBJ1-4, with 7 positions matching TRBD1. Trimming took 4 bases from V and 4 from J; bases not matched to a gene: 10. Germline-derived CDR1 and CDR2 are SGHRS and YFSETQ. The CDR3 runs to 16 residues. The full variable domain, rest sourced from reference TRBV5-1 and TRBJ1-4, is KAGVTQTPRYLIKTRGQQVTLSCSPISGHRSVSWYQQTPGQGLQFLFEYFSETQRNKGNFPGRFSGRQFSNSRSEMNVSTLELGDSALYLCASSPREGALNEKLFFGSGTQLSVL.